Included here is one TCR beta chain sequence, with context. Its antigen is unknown. The data stem from a study of beta chain features in type 1 diabetes. Study information: Patients were similar to healthy donors in age and gender (as well as in cell yields). Study-wide points: PCR might preferentially amplify shorter templates, equally in patients and controls. Type 1 diabetes patients had TCRB CDR3s that were shorter (moderately but significantly so) in all four CD4+ subsets. Within patients, naive, central memory and Treg TCRB repertoires seemed more similar than within healthy donors.

The isolated RNA, all of it, was reverse transcribed, so expressed TCRB transcripts were what got sequenced. Some clones are missing from TCRdb's copy, which holds only in-frame ones; the method was immunoSEQ multiplex PCR. This sample has some 360,000 clones, with over 9% found just once. Via the markers CD45RO/CCR7/CD25/CD127/CD95/CD27, stem cell-like memory, regulatory, central memory and naive CD4+ cells were sorted. This clonotype was sampled from a man aged 25-45 years with type 1 diabetes. The specimen was central memory CD4+ T cells from blood.

The CDR3 DNA reads as TGTGCCAGCAAGGAGTCCGGGATTTACGAGCAGTACTTC. It codes for CASKESGIYEQYF. This chain links TRBV2 with TRBJ2-7; D may be TRBD2 (5 bases). V lost 7 bases and J 4 bases, leaving 14 bases between the germline ends. CDR3 length equals 13 residues. The V gene's germline CDR1 is SNHLY and CDR2 FYNNEI.